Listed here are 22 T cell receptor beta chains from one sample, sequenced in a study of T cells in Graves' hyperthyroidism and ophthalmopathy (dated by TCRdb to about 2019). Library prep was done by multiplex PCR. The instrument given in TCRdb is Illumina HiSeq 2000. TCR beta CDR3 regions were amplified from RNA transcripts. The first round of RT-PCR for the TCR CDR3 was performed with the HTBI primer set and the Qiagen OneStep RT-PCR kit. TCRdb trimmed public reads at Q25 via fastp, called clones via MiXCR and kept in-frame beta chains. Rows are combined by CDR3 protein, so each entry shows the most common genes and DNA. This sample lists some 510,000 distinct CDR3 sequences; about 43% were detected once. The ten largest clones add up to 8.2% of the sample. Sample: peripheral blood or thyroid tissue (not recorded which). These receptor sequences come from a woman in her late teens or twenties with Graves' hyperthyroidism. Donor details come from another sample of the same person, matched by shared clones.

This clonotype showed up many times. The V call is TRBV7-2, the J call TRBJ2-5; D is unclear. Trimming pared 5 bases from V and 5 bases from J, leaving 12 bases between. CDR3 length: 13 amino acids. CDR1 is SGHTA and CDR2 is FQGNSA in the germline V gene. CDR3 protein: CASSTKGFETQYF. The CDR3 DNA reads TGTGCCAGCAGCACGAAAGGGTTTGAGACCCAGTACTTC.

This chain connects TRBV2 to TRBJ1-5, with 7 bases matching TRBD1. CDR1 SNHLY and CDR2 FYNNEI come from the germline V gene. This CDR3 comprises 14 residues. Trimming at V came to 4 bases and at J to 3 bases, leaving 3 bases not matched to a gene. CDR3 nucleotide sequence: TGTGCCAGCAGTGTTGGACAGGCCAATCAGCCCCAGCATTTT. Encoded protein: CASSVGQANQPQHF.

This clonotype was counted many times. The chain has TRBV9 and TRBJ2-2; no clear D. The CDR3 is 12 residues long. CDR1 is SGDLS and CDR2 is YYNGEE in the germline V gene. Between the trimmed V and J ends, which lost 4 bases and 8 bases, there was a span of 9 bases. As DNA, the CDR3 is TGTGCCAGCAGCCCTTTGATGGGGGAGCTGTTTTTT. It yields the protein CASSPLMGELFF.

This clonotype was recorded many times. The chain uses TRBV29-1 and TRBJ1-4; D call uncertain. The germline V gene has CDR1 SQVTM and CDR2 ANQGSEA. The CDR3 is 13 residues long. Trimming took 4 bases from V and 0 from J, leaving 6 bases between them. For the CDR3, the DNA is TGCAGCGTTGCGGGTGCAACTAATGAAAAACTGTTTTTT. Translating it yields CSVAGATNEKLFF.

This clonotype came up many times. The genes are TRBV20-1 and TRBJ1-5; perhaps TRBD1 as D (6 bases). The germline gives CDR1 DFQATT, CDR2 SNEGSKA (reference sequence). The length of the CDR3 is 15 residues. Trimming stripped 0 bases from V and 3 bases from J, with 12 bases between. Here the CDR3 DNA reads TGCAGTGCTAGAGATGGGGGCGCGGACAATCAGCCCCAGCATTTT. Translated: CSARDGGADNQPQHF.

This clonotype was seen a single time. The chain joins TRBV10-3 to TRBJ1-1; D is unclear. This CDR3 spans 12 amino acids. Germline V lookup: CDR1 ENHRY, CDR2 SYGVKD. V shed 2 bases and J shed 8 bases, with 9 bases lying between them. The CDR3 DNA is TGTGCCATCAGTGAGCGGGGATCGGAAGCTTTCTTT. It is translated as CAISERGSEAFF.

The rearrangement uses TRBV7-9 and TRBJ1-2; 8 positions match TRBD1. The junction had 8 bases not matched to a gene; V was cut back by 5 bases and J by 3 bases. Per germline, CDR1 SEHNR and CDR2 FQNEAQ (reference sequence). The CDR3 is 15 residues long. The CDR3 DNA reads TGTGCCAGCAGCGTAAGACAGGGGATGGACTATGGCTACACCTTC. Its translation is CASSVRQGMDYGYTF.

For the CDR3, the DNA is TGTGCCAGCACTGGTGGATTAGGCAATCAGCCCCAGCATTTT. Amino acid sequence: CASTGGLGNQPQHF. V usage is TRBV19 and J usage is TRBJ1-5; D ambiguous. With 9 bases removed from V and 2 bases from J, the gap between germline ends came to 14 bases. The CDR3 loop spans 14 amino acids. CDR1 is LNHDA, CDR2 SQIVND, per germline (reference sequence).

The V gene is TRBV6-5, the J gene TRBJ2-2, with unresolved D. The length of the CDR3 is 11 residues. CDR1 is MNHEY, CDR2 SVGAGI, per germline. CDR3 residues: CVTRGTGELFF. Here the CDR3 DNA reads TGTGTAACGAGAGGCACCGGGGAGCTGTTTTTT.

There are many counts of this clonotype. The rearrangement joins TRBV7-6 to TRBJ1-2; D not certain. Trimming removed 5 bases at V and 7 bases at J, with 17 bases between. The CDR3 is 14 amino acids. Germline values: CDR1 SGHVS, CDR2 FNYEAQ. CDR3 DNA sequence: TGTGCCAGCAGCGACCCAGGTTCCCAGGTTGGCTACACCTTC. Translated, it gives CASSDPGSQVGYTF.

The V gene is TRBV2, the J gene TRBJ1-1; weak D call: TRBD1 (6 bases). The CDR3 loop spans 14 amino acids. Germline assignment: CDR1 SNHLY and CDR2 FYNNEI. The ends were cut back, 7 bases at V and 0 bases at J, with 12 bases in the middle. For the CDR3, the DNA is TGTGCCAGCAAACCGACAGGCATGAACACTGAAGCTTTCTTT. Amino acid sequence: CASKPTGMNTEAFF.

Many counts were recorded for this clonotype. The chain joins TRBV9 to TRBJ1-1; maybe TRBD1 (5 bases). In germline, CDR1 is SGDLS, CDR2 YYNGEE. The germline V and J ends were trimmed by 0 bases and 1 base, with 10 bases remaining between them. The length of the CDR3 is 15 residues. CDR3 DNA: TGTGCCAGCAGCGTAGCGGGAGGGGCGAACACTGAAGCTTTCTTT. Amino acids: CASSVAGGANTEAFF.

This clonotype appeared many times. The CDR3 spells CSASPGLAAYEQYF. As DNA, the CDR3 is TGCAGTGCTAGTCCGGGACTAGCGGCCTACGAGCAGTACTTC. This chain links TRBV20-1 with TRBJ2-7; 11 nucleotides line up with TRBD2. The V gene's germline CDR1 is DFQATT and CDR2 SNEGSKA (reference sequence). The CDR3 runs to 14 residues. Trimming cost V 3 bases and J 2 bases; bases outside gene matches: 3.

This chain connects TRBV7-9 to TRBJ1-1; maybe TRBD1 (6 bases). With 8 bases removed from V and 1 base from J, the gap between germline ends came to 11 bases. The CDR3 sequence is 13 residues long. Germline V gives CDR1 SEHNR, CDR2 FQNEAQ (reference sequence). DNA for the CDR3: TGTGCCAGCTTGGGCAGGGGGAACACTGAAGCTTTCTTT. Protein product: CASLGRGNTEAFF.

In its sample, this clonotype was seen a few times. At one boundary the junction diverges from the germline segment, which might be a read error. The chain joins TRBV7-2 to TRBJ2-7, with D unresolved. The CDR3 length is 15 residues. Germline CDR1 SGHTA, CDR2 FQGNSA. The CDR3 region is CASSQDPDGSYEQYF. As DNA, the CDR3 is TGCGCCAGCAGCCAAGATCCCGACGGATCCTACGAGCAGTACTTC.

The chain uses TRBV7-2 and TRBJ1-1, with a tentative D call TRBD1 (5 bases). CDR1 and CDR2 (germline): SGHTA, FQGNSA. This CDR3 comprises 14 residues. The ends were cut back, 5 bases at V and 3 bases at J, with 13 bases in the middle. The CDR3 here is CASSHPGGDTEAFF. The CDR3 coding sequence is TGTGCCAGCAGCCATCCCGGGGGTGACACTGAAGCTTTCTTT.

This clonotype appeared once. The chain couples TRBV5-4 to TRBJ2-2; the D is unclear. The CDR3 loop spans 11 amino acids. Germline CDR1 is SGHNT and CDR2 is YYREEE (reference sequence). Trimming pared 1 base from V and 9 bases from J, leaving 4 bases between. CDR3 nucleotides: TGTGCCAGCAGCTTGTCCCGGGAGCTGTTTTTT. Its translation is CASSLSRELFF.

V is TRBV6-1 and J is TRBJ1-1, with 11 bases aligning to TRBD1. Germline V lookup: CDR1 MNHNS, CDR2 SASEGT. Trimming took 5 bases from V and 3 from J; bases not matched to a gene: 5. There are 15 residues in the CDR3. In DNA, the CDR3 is TGTGCCAGCAGTCAAGGACAGGGGGCGGACACTGAAGCTTTCTTT. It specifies CASSQGQGADTEAFF.

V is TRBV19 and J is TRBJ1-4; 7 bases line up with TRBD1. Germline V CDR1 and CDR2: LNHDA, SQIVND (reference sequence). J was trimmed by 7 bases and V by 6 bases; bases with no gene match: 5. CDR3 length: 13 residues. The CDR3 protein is CASRSRTGEKLFF. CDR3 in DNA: TGTGCCAGTAGAAGTCGGACAGGTGAAAAACTGTTTTTT.

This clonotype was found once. The CDR3 spells CASSMRDLNTEAFF. CDR3 sequence (DNA): TGTGCCAGTAGTATGAGGGATCTGAACACTGAAGCTTTCTTT. The rearrangement joins TRBV19 to TRBJ1-1; D ambiguous. This CDR3 comprises 14 residues. In germline, CDR1 is LNHDA, CDR2 SQIVND (reference sequence). Between the trimmed V and J ends, which lost 3 bases and 0 bases, there was a span of 8 bases.

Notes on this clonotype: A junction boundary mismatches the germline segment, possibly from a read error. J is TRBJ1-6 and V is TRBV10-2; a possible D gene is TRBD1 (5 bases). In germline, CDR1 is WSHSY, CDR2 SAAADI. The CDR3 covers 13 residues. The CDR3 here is CASSSQVSSPLHF. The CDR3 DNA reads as TGTGCCAGCAGTTCACAGGTCTCTTCACCCCTCCACTTT.

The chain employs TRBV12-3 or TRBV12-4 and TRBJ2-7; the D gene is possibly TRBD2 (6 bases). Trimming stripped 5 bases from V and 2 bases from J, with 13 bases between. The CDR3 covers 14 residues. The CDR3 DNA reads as TGTGCCAGCAGTGGACGGGACTCGACCTACGAGCAGTACTTC. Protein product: CASSGRDSTYEQYF.